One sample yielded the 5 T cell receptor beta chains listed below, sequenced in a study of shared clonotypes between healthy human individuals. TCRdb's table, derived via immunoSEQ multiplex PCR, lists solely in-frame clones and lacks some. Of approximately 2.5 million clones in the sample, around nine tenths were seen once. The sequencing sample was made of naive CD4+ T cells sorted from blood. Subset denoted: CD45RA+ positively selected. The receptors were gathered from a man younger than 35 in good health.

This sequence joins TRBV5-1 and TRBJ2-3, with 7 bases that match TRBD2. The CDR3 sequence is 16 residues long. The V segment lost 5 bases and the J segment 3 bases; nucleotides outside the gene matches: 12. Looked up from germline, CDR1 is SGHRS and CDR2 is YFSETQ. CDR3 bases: TGCGCCAGCAGGGCGGGGGTAGCACTAGTGACAGATACGCAGTATTTT. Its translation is CASRAGVALVTDTQYF.

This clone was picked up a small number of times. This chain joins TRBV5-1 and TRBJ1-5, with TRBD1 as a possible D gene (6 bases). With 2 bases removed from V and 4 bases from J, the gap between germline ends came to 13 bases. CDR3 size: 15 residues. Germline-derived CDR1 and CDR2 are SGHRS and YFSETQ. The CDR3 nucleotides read TGCGCCAGCAGCTTTGGGGGGCTCGAGAATCAGCCCCAGCATTTT. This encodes CASSFGGLENQPQHF.

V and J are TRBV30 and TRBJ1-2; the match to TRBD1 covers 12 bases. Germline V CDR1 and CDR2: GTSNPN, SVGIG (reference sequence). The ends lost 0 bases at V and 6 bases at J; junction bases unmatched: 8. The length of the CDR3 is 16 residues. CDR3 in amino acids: CAWSVGGTGGGNGYTF. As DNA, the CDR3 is TGTGCCTGGAGTGTTGGTGGGACAGGGGGCGGAAATGGCTACACCTTC.

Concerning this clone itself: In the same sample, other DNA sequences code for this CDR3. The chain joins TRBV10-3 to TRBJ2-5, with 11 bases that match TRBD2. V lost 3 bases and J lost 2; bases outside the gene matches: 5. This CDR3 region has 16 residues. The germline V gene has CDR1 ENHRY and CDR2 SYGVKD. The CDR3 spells CAISEGLAGGQETQYF. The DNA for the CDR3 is TGTGCCATCAGTGAAGGGCTAGCGGGGGGACAAGAGACCCAGTACTTC.

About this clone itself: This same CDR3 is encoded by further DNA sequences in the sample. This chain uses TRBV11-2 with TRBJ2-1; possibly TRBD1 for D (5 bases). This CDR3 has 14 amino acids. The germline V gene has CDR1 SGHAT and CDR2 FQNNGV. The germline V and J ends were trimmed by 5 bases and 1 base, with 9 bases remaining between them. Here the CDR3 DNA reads TGTGCCAGCAGCCGCGACAGTTCCTACAATGAGCAGTTCTTC. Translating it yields CASSRDSSYNEQFF.